These 22 T cell receptor beta chains originate from one sample sequenced in a study of technical replicates of blood from a handful of donors. This table comes from immunoSEQ multiplex PCR, and its TCRdb copy is limited to in-frame clones, with some not included. There are just over 60,000 clones in the sample; around 87% occur only once, and around 5.3% lies in the top ten. Material: PBMCs. Receptors were obtained from a human donor in good health. Some clones in this sample may be carry-over from other donors' samples.

In this sample, this clone turned up once. In DNA, the CDR3 is TGTGCCAGTAGTACGACGGGCTATGGCTACACCTTC. Its protein product is CASSTTGYGYTF. The chain carries TRBV19 and TRBJ1-2; D is unresolved. The CDR3 has 12 amino acids. Germline V gene data show CDR1 as LNHDA and CDR2 as SQIVND (reference sequence). V lost 4 bases to trimming and J lost 4 bases, with 7 bases between them.

The rearrangement uses TRBV6-1 and TRBJ2-1, with 10 bases lining up with TRBD2. V lost 9 bases to trimming and J lost 6 bases; unmatched junction nucleotides: 5. The length of the CDR3 is 13 residues. Germline loops: CDR1 MNHNS, CDR2 SASEGT. CDR3 loop: CASLGLAFNEQFF. CDR3 nucleotide sequence: TGTGCCAGTTTGGGACTAGCGTTCAATGAGCAGTTCTTC.

The chain recombines TRBV6-1 with TRBJ2-7; TRBD1 matches 8 bases. The CDR3 runs to 14 residues. The germline V gene encodes CDR1 MNHNS and CDR2 SASEGT. Germline trimming cut 7 bases from V and 4 bases from J; bases unmatched to any gene: 9. The CDR3 region has the DNA TGTGCCAGCAACTGGGGGCAGGGGGCTTACGAGCAGTACTTC. Translating gives CASNWGQGAYEQYF.

V is TRBV12-1 and J is TRBJ1-5. TRBV12-1 is noted as a pseudogene. CDR3 length equals 14 residues. This chain's CDR3 is CARSSGGKDQPQHF. In DNA, the CDR3 is TGTGCCAGAAGCTCCGGGGGGAAGGATCAGCCCCAGCATTTT.

V and J are TRBV4-1 and TRBJ2-2, with D possibly being TRBD2 (5 bases). The CDR3 totals 15 residues. Germline-derived CDR1 and CDR2 are MGHRA and YSYEKL. The ends were cut back, 4 bases at V and 8 bases at J, with 17 bases in the middle. The CDR3 protein is CASSLSIVRGGELFF. The DNA for the CDR3 is TGCGCCAGCAGCCTCTCTATTGTCCGGGGTGGGGAGCTGTTTTTT.

This clone has a single count. The genes are TRBV4-2 and TRBJ2-7, with 7 bases that match TRBD1. The germline CDR1 and CDR2 sequences are LGHNA and YNFKEQ. V lost 0 bases and J lost 3; bases outside the gene matches: 5. CDR3 length: 15 residues. CDR3 amino acids: CASSQEWGQLYEQYF. In nucleotides, the CDR3 is TGTGCCAGCAGCCAAGAGTGGGGACAGCTCTACGAGCAGTACTTC.

The chain employs TRBV6-5 and TRBJ1-2; 9 bases are shared with TRBD1. CDR3 size: 15 residues. Per germline, CDR1 MNHEY and CDR2 SVGAGI. Losses at the gene ends were 5 bases for V and 4 bases for J; bases not matched to a gene: 8. The CDR3 loop is CASSARTGAFYGYTF. In DNA form, the CDR3 reads TGTGCCAGCAGTGCTCGGACAGGGGCATTCTATGGCTACACCTTC.

The chain combines TRBV15 with TRBJ2-3; maybe TRBD2 (6 bases). Germline-derived CDR1 and CDR2 are LNHNV and YYDKDF (reference sequence). There are 15 residues in the CDR3. V was trimmed by 0 bases and J by 1 base, leaving 8 bases between them. This CDR3 is CATSRDGGGTDTQYF. As DNA, the CDR3 is TGTGCCACCAGCAGAGACGGGGGTGGCACAGATACGCAGTATTTT.

This sequence joins TRBV7-2 and TRBJ1-3, with 8 bases aligning to TRBD1. Germline CDR1 and CDR2: SGHTA and FQGNSA. There are 17 residues in the CDR3. J was trimmed by 0 bases and V by 1 base; bases with no gene match: 5. The CDR3 here is CASSLVRGPNSGNTIYF. For the CDR3, the DNA is TGTGCCAGCAGCTTAGTCAGGGGGCCAAACTCTGGAAACACCATATATTTT.

A single count supports this clone. The rearrangement joins TRBV7-9 to TRBJ1-6; 7 bases map to TRBD1. The germline V gene encodes CDR1 SEHNR and CDR2 FQNEAQ (reference sequence). The CDR3 sequence is 14 residues long. The trim removed 5 bases at V and 10 bases at J, leaving 8 bases unmatched. CDR3 residues: CASSRDRVGSPLHF. The CDR3 DNA reads TGTGCCAGCAGCCGTGACAGGGTAGGCTCACCCCTCCACTTT.

The rearrangement joins TRBV6-5 to TRBJ1-2; D not certain. Germline assignment: CDR1 MNHEY and CDR2 SVGAGI. V was clipped by 0 bases and J by 4 bases, with 15 bases between them. The CDR3 has 16 amino acids. DNA of the CDR3: TGTGCCAGCAGTTACTCGATTTTTTTAAGCTCCTATGGCTACACCTTC. It translates to CASSYSIFLSSYGYTF.

CDR3 in amino acids: CAWSPSHQVLTTEAFF. CDR3 bases: TGTGCCTGGAGTCCATCTCACCAGGTATTGACCACTGAAGCTTTCTTT. The rearrangement joins TRBV30 to TRBJ1-1; D is undetermined. The CDR3 spans 16 residues. In germline, CDR1 is GTSNPN, CDR2 SVGIG (reference sequence). Trimming stripped 2 bases from V and 4 bases from J, with 20 bases between.

This chain connects TRBV7-9 to TRBJ1-2; a possible D gene is TRBD1 (6 bases). V shed 5 bases and J shed 6 bases, with 13 bases lying between them. The CDR3 is 13 residues long. CDR1 and CDR2 from the germline V gene are SEHNR and FQNEAQ (reference sequence). Written as DNA, the CDR3 is TGTGCCAGCAGCCCTTCAAACAGGGATGGCTACACCTTC. It codes for CASSPSNRDGYTF.

This chain uses TRBV5-6 with TRBJ2-7; 7 bases match TRBD2. V lost 3 bases to trimming and J lost 5 bases; unmatched junction nucleotides: 5. Germline V gene data show CDR1 as SGHDT and CDR2 as YYEEEE. The CDR3 length is 13 residues. CDR3 protein: CASSSRGVHEQYF. Written as DNA, the CDR3 is TGTGCCAGCAGCTCCCGGGGGGTCCACGAGCAGTACTTC. The whole variable domain, filled in from reference TRBV5-6 and TRBJ2-7, reads DAGVTQSPTHLIKTRGQQVTLRCSPKSGHDTVSWYQQALGQGPQFIFQYYEEEERQRGNFPDRFSGHQFPNYSSELNVNALLLGDSALYLCASSSRGVHEQYFGPGTRLTVT.

V and J are TRBV14 and TRBJ2-7, with 9 bases identical to TRBD1. Germline-derived CDR1 and CDR2 are SGHDN and FVKESK. V was clipped by 1 base and J by 5 bases; unmatched bases: 15. The CDR3 runs to 18 residues. The CDR3 loop is CASSQGVNEGTGRDEQYF. CDR3 sequence (DNA): TGTGCCAGCAGCCAAGGAGTCAATGAAGGGACAGGGAGGGACGAGCAGTACTTC.

The chain recombines TRBV7-2 with TRBJ1-6, with TRBD1 identical over 9 bases. V shed 5 bases, J shed 5 bases, and the junction held 7 bases outside the gene matches. Germline V gene sequence: CDR1 SGHTA, CDR2 FQGNSA. The CDR3 covers 16 residues. The CDR3 DNA reads TGTGCCAGCAGCCGGACACAGGGGGCCAATAATTCACCCCTCCACTTT. Encoded protein: CASSRTQGANNSPLHF.

This clone was recorded once. This sequence joins TRBV15 and TRBJ2-7; 8 positions agree with TRBD1. This CDR3 is built from 12 residues. Germline CDR1 and CDR2: LNHNV and YYDKDF (reference sequence). With V trimmed by 4 bases and J by 4 bases, 0 bases remained unmatched. The DNA for the CDR3 is TGTGCCACCAGCAACAGGGGGTACGAGCAGTACTTC. This translates into CATSNRGYEQYF.

The chain employs TRBV30 and TRBJ1-2, with D uncertain. The CDR3 is 13 amino acids. V dropped 2 bases and J dropped 5 bases, with 12 bases sitting between them. Germline loops: CDR1 GTSNPN, CDR2 SVGIG (reference sequence). DNA for the CDR3: TGTGCCTGGAGTACGATTGGAGGGTATGGCTACACCTTC. Translated: CAWSTIGGYGYTF.

The chain employs TRBV5-1 and TRBJ1-2, with D possibly matching TRBD1 (6 bases). Germline V gene sequence: CDR1 SGHRS, CDR2 YFSETQ. Trimming took off 3 bases at V and 5 bases at J, with 17 bases between the two ends. This CDR3 contains 15 residues. CDR3 bases: TGCGCCAGCAGCTCTGGGACACGGAATCCGTATGGCTACACCTTC. Translation gives CASSSGTRNPYGYTF. The full variable domain, in which reference TRBV5-1 and TRBJ1-2 provide the parts outside the CDR3, is KAGVTQTPRYLIKTRGQQVTLSCSPISGHRSVSWYQQTPGQGLQFLFEYFSETQRNKGNFPGRFSGRQFSNSRSEMNVSTLELGDSALYLCASSSGTRNPYGYTFGSGTRLTVV.

V usage is TRBV5-4 and J usage is TRBJ2-2; 12 bases are a match to TRBD2. V lost 6 bases to trimming and J lost 5 bases; unmatched junction nucleotides: 5. This CDR3 contains 15 residues. CDR1 is SGHNT, CDR2 YYREEE, per germline (reference sequence). In DNA form, the CDR3 reads TGTGCCAGCAAGGGACTAGCGGGTGGTACCGGGGAGCTGTTTTTT. Protein: CASKGLAGGTGELFF. The full variable domain, with the rest looked up from reference TRBV5-4 and TRBJ2-2, is ETGVTQSPTHLIKTRGQQVTLRCSSQSGHNTVSWYQQALGQGPQFIFQYYREEENGRGNFPPRFSGLQFPNYSSELNVNALELDDSALYLCASKGLAGGTGELFFGEGSRLTVL.

The V and J genes are TRBV7-9 and TRBJ1-6; the D gene is possibly TRBD1 (6 bases). With 5 bases removed from V and 11 bases from J, the gap between germline ends came to 10 bases. Germline lookup yields CDR1 SEHNR and CDR2 FQNEAQ (reference sequence). This CDR3 is built from 12 residues. CDR3 region: CASSANRAPLHF. Written as DNA, the CDR3 is TGTGCCAGCAGCGCAAACAGGGCACCCCTCCACTTT.

This rearrangement joins TRBV6-1 to TRBJ1-1; D unclear. Germline V lookup: CDR1 MNHNS, CDR2 SASEGT. V lost 6 bases to trimming and J lost 6 bases, with 11 bases between them. The CDR3 has 12 amino acids. CDR3 region: CASRYRFPEAFF. CDR3 DNA sequence: TGTGCCAGCAGGTACAGATTCCCTGAAGCTTTCTTT.